This T cell receptor (beta chain) was sequenced for a study of human CD8 memory T cell subsets. The CDR3 runs to 12 residues. Germline CDR1 reads PRHDT; CDR2 reads FYEKMQ (reference sequence). Enrichment for total CD8+ T cells was performed by negative magnetic separation. TCR beta libraries were made by UMI-labeled 5' RACE. Original handling: Individual TCR beta libraries contained between roughly 2,600 and 20,000 functional CDR3 beta clonotypes each. TCRdb re-called the 5' RACE reads with MiXCR, one entry per CDR3 protein. The V and J calls reflect TCRdb's pipeline rather than the authors' work. The table records 7,300 or so distinct CDR3 sequences, roughly 3.9% of them present only once. This clonotype was seen repeatedly, ten times or more. Sequence at one end of the junction differs from germline and may be a read error.

The rearrangement links TRBV13 to TRBJ2-1; D is unclear. This clonotype was sampled from a human donor in good health. Sequenced input: CD8+ T cells from PBMCs. The DNA of the CDR3 is TGTGCCAGCAGGTTAGGGTTGAATGAGCAGTTCTTC. Its translation is CASRLGLNEQFF.